The rows below give T cell receptor beta chains drawn from one sample of a study of regulatory T cells in long-lasting Graves disease. MiXCR, applied by TCRdb to the multiplex PCR reads, yields one record per CDR3 protein. The sample yields about 460,000 distinct CDR3 sequences, roughly 22% seen once. The input for sequencing was peripheral blood mononuclear cells (PBMCs), taken when the disease was refractory, from a patient treated with antithyroid drugs. These receptors were obtained from a female donor with Graves disease. The CDR3 runs from the conserved cysteine through the conserved F or W. Each record gives: CDR3 protein, CDR3 DNA, D gene, V gene, J gene, clone size. The D gene is left open where the match is weak. Rows may omit the clone size; those that give it use once, few, many or a size class.

CDR3aa: CASSRTGMAEAFF
CDR3nt: TGTGCCAGCAGCCGGACAGGGATGGCTGAAGCTTTCTTT
d_gene: TRBD1
v_gene: TRBV6-2/TRBV6-3
j_gene: TRBJ1-1
abundance: many

CDR3aa: CATSLSMNTEAFF
CDR3nt: TGTGCCACCTCACTCTCCATGAACACTGAAGCTTTCTTT
d_gene: -
v_gene: TRBV10-3
j_gene: TRBJ1-1
abundance: many

CDR3aa: CASRQMLGDGYTF
CDR3nt: TGTGCCAGCAGACAGATGCTGGGGGATGGCTACACCTTC
d_gene: -
v_gene: TRBV27
j_gene: TRBJ1-2
abundance: many

CDR3aa: CASSIGGSAPEAFF
CDR3nt: TGTGCCAGTAGTATCGGGGGATCGGCGCCCGAAGCTTTCTTT
d_gene: -
v_gene: TRBV19
j_gene: TRBJ1-1
abundance: -

CDR3aa: CASSFNKDRGGETQYF
CDR3nt: TGTGCCAGCAGTTTCAACAAGGACAGGGGTGGAGAGACCCAGTACTTC
d_gene: TRBD1
v_gene: TRBV6-2/TRBV6-3
j_gene: TRBJ2-5
abundance: -

CDR3aa: CSVLFSPVAGTQETQYF
CDR3nt: TGCAGCGTGCTTTTCTCCCCGGTGGCAGGGACCCAAGAGACCCAGTACTTC
d_gene: -
v_gene: TRBV29-1
j_gene: TRBJ2-5
abundance: few

CDR3aa: CAGSLRDTEAFF
CDR3nt: TGTGCCGGCAGCCTGAGGGACACTGAAGCTTTCTTT
d_gene: -
v_gene: TRBV11-2
j_gene: TRBJ1-1
abundance: few

CDR3aa: CSAITTGLETQYF
CDR3nt: TGCAGTGCTATCACGACAGGACTAGAGACCCAGTACTTC
d_gene: -
v_gene: TRBV20-1
j_gene: TRBJ2-5
abundance: many

CDR3aa: CASSQEDYLAGGPLGKTQYF
CDR3nt: TGCGCCAGCAGCCAAGAAGACTATCTAGCGGGGGGCCCTTTAGGAAAGACCCAGTACTTC
d_gene: TRBD2
v_gene: TRBV4-1
j_gene: TRBJ2-5
abundance: -

CDR3aa: CASSYVPAISSYEQYF
CDR3nt: TGTGCCAGCAGTTACGTTCCGGCCATTAGCTCCTACGAGCAGTACTTC
d_gene: -
v_gene: TRBV6-2/TRBV6-3
j_gene: TRBJ2-7
abundance: many

CDR3aa: CASSPRGRFNQPQHF
CDR3nt: TGTGCCAGCAGTCCCCGGGGGCGATTTAATCAGCCCCAGCATTTT
d_gene: -
v_gene: TRBV28
j_gene: TRBJ1-5
abundance: many

CDR3aa: CSVGQGSLGSEQYF
CDR3nt: TGCAGCGTGGGACAGGGGTCCTTGGGGTCCGAGCAGTACTTC
d_gene: TRBD1
v_gene: TRBV29-1
j_gene: TRBJ2-7
abundance: -

CDR3aa: CASSYGTGSGYTF
CDR3nt: TGTGCCAGCAGTTACGGCACAGGGTCTGGCTACACCTTC
d_gene: -
v_gene: TRBV6-2/TRBV6-3
j_gene: TRBJ1-2
abundance: many

CDR3aa: CSVEEGGAQNIQYF
CDR3nt: TGCAGCGTTGAAGAGGGGGGGGCACAAAACATTCAGTACTTC
d_gene: -
v_gene: TRBV29-1
j_gene: TRBJ2-4
abundance: few

CDR3aa: CASSGAGGNSPLHF
CDR3nt: TGTGCCAGCAGCGGCGCGGGGGGCAATTCACCCCTCCACTTT
d_gene: -
v_gene: TRBV9
j_gene: TRBJ1-6
abundance: -

CDR3aa: CASSLGRTAEAFF
CDR3nt: TGTGCCAGCAGTTTGGGTCGGACGGCTGAAGCTTTCTTT
d_gene: -
v_gene: TRBV12-3/TRBV12-4
j_gene: TRBJ1-1
abundance: many

CDR3aa: CASSLETGTDEKLFF
CDR3nt: TGTGCCAGCAGCTTAGAAACGGGGACAGATGAAAAACTGTTTTTT
d_gene: TRBD1
v_gene: TRBV7-2
j_gene: TRBJ1-4
abundance: many

CDR3aa: CASSDSYPPSYEQYF
CDR3nt: TGTGCCAGCAGTGACAGTTACCCTCCCTCCTACGAGCAGTACTTC
d_gene: -
v_gene: TRBV28
j_gene: TRBJ2-7
abundance: many

CDR3aa: CASSPPRTSASTDTQYF
CDR3nt: TGTGCCAGCAGCCCACCCCGGACTAGCGCCAGCACAGATACGCAGTATTTT
d_gene: TRBD2
v_gene: TRBV7-9
j_gene: TRBJ2-3
abundance: -

CDR3aa: CAWSGGDRGVEKLFF
CDR3nt: TGTGCCTGGAGTGGCGGAGACAGGGGCGTTGAAAAACTGTTTTTT
d_gene: TRBD1
v_gene: TRBV30
j_gene: TRBJ1-4
abundance: -

CDR3aa: CASSSRRQGRNQPQHF
CDR3nt: TGTGCCAGCAGTAGCCGCCGACAGGGACGCAATCAGCCCCAGCATTTT
d_gene: TRBD1
v_gene: TRBV6-1
j_gene: TRBJ1-5
abundance: few

CDR3aa: CSANRDYKNIQYF
CDR3nt: TGCAGTGCAAACAGGGACTATAAAAACATTCAGTACTTC
d_gene: -
v_gene: TRBV20-1
j_gene: TRBJ2-4
abundance: many

CDR3aa: CAWSVLAEAFF
CDR3nt: TGTGCCTGGAGTGTATTAGCTGAAGCTTTCTTT
d_gene: -
v_gene: TRBV30
j_gene: TRBJ1-1
abundance: -

CDR3aa: CASSFQDVWAFF
CDR3nt: TGTGCCAGCAGCTTCCAGGACGTGTGGGCTTTCTTT
d_gene: -
v_gene: TRBV7-9
j_gene: TRBJ1-1
abundance: many

CDR3aa: CASRATSGGLPYEQYF
CDR3nt: TGTGCCAGCAGGGCGACTAGCGGGGGCCTTCCCTACGAGCAGTACTTC
d_gene: TRBD2
v_gene: TRBV11-2
j_gene: TRBJ2-7
abundance: many

CDR3aa: CSARRARKYEQYF
CDR3nt: TGCAGTGCCAGAAGGGCGCGGAAATACGAGCAGTACTTC
d_gene: -
v_gene: TRBV20-1
j_gene: TRBJ2-7
abundance: -